Reported below is one TCR beta chain. The antigen remains unidentified. This sample is part of a study of somatic mutations in cytotoxic T cells in rheumatoid arthritis. Separation of CD4+ and CD8+ cells was performed by positive magnetic bead selection, and purity was verified by flow cytometry. The germline V gene has CDR1 SNHLY and CDR2 FYNNEI. The trim removed 4 bases at V and 0 bases at J, leaving 2 bases unmatched. This CDR3 has 15 residues. Study-wide results and caveats: The CD8+ clonality of rheumatoid arthritis patients increased with age, whereas that of healthy controls did not.

Produced via immunoSEQ multiplex PCR; TCRdb's table is partial and in-frame only. This table has 30,000 to 45,000 clones, roughly 80% appearing once. The sample comprised CD8+ T cells sorted from blood. The origin of this receptor is a man aged 35 to 55 in good health. The chain is built from TRBV2 and TRBJ2-7; 11 positions agree with TRBD2. The CDR3 here is CASSGTSGSSYEQYF. CDR3 sequence (DNA): TGTGCCAGCAGTGGCACTAGCGGGAGCTCCTACGAGCAGTACTTC.